This T cell receptor beta chain was observed in a study of beta chain features in type 1 diabetes (dated by TCRdb to 2016 to 2019). With regard to the full study: Mean age, gender distribution, total cell number and subset yield were not different between patients and healthy donors. A total of over 90,000,000 sorted cells were examined across all samples, and a strong correlation was observed between cell number per subset and RNA yield. Whereas all 30 or so donors provided naive and central memory subsets, regulatory and stem cell-like memory subsets were isolated from just 8 patients and roughly eight healthy donors. The study compared TCRB repertoires of sorted circulating CD4+ T cell subsets between recently diagnosed type 1 diabetes patients and matched healthy donors.

From its cysteine to its phenylalanine, the CDR3 spans 14 amino acids. The retained sequence is limited to the CDR3, 42 bases, with the frame set at the first base. Relative to germline, V is missing 4 bases and J is missing 8 bases, with 9 bases of the junction outside any gene match. Via the germline V gene (reference sequence), CDR1 is SGHNT and CDR2 YYREEE. This clone occurred a few times. Its cognate antigen has yet to be identified. No much larger clonotype is one base removed from it; base qualities were not supplied. Study-level results and caveats: Fewer insertions and more nucleotide deletions at VDJ recombination sites were observed in patients with type 1 diabetes, implying thymic rearrangement abnormalities. Because cDNA was sequenced instead of genomic DNA, highly expressing activated cells could be over-represented, though the groups showed no difference in activation or CD3 levels. A moderate but significant shortening of TCRB CDR3 length was observed in type 1 diabetes patients in all four CD4+ subsets. PCR may preferentially amplify shorter templates, but because patient and control samples were amplified and corrected together, any resulting skew would affect both groups equally. Naive, central memory and regulatory TCRB repertoires appeared more similar among patients than among healthy donors. Only small numbers of individuals were included in the HLA sub-analyses, which left unresolved whether HLA type had any influence on TCRB rearrangement.

A single peripheral blood draw of 95 to 150 mL on average was collected from each donor into heparinised tubes. Using a panel that included CD45RO, CCR7, CD25, CD127, CD95 and CD27, naive, central memory, regulatory and stem cell-like memory CD4+ T cells were sorted on a BD FACSAria II. All sorted populations exceeded 98% purity. Right away, PBMCs were isolated by Lymphoprep density gradient centrifugation and were stained directly, with no culture step. So that batch effects would be minimized, each experiment stained and sorted samples in pairs, pairing one healthy donor with one patient. The High Capacity cDNA Reverse Transcription Kit was used to reverse transcribe all of the isolated RNA, meaning that expressed TCRB transcripts were what got sequenced. Deep immunoSEQ sequencing was performed on naive, central memory and regulatory T cell samples, with an average of roughly 4 million total reads per sample. After sorted cells were lysed in RLT buffer, RNA was extracted with DNase-treated RNeasy Micro or Mini kits, with the choice depending on cell number. To prevent cross-contamination, every cell subset was processed on its own, while patient and healthy donor samples were processed together. Using the immunoSEQ multiplex PCR, TCRB sequences were amplified from cDNA into 87-bp fragments spanning the CDR3 region. The amplicons were sequenced using the Illumina HiSeq platform. On the authors' methods: PCR bias was computationally corrected using synthetic template baselines, reads within Hamming distance 2 were collapsed, and singletons that could not be merged were discarded. By aligning reads against IMGT, V, D and J genes, CDR3 length, and insertions or deletions at six rearrangement sites were assigned. Within each subset, clonotype counts were normalized to sorted cell number, and only after that were true diversity and Gini coefficients computed with the tcR R package. The overlap coefficient, calculated on TCRB nucleotide sequences, was used to quantify repertoire sharing. Out-of-frame TCRB sequences from naive cells were analyzed to stand in for the pre-selection repertoire. TCRdb took this table from immuneACCESS and kept in-frame rearrangements with V and J called. Such tables lack part of the clones; where checked against another copy, unresolved V genes explain under half of the gap, and the rest is unexplained. V and J calls plus clone size are reproduced from that table; the DNA served to infer D and trimming. The sample table shows under 450,000 clones, and roughly 14% are seen once. The top ten clones comprise approximately 0.038% of the sample.

The origin of this receptor is a young man in good health. The specimen sequenced was naive CD4+ T cells from blood. Sample cell subset or site, as interpreted from the label and publication: true naive CD4+ T cells. The chain is encoded by TRBV5-4 joined to TRBJ2-1, with 7 bases matching TRBD1. The bases read TGTGCCAGCAGCCCAACCGACAGGGTTTATGAGCAGTTCTTC. Translated, it reads CASSPTDRVYEQFF.